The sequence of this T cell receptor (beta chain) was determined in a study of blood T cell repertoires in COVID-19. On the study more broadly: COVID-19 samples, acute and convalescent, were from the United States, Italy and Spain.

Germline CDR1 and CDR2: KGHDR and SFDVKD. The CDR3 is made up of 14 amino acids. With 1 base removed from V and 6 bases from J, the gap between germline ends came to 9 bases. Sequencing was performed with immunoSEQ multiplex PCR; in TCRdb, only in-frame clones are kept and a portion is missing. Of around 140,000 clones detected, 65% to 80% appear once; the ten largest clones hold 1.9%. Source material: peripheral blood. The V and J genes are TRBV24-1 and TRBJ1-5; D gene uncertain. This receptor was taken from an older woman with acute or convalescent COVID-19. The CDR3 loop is CATSDLAEGQPQHF. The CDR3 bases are TGTGCCACCAGTGATTTAGCCGAGGGTCAGCCCCAGCATTTT.